This record concerns one TCR beta chain sequence. The V gene end was trimmed by 5 bases and the J gene end by 5 bases; junction bases not matched to a gene: 8. CDR1 and CDR2 (germline): DFQATT, SNEGSKA (reference sequence). The CDR3 spans 14 residues. Cells sorted as Tregs were CD4+, CD25+ and CD127-/low. TCRdb fed the 5' RACE reads into MiXCR, producing one record per CDR3 protein. Of over 45,000 distinct CDR3 sequences in the sample, roughly 28% were seen once. The chain joins TRBV20-1 to TRBJ2-3, with 9 positions matching TRBD1. The clonotype comes from a female donor with breast cancer. Sequenced: tumor-infiltrating Tregs sorted from the breast tumor. Written as DNA, the CDR3 is TGCAGTGCTTCCCAGACAGGGGGAATAGATACGCAGTATTTT. It translates to CSASQTGGIDTQYF.